This record looks at one T cell receptor (beta chain) sequence and its context. Which antigen it targets is not known. Base quality data are lacking; no much larger clone is found one base away. This entry is derived from a study of regulatory T cells in long-lasting Graves disease (dated by TCRdb to 2020 to 2022). Some background on the complete study: In the newly diagnosed Graves' disease group, patients had been taking antithyroid drugs for less than 3 months. Peripheral blood TCR sequencing and RNA sequencing compared persistent Graves' disease patients with newly diagnosed Graves' disease patients. TCR sequencing covered some 13 persistent and 20 or so newly diagnosed Graves' disease patients, around 35 samples in total. The study was conducted in China and was registered as a clinical trial. Findings and caveats that apply to the study as a whole: Patients with persistent disease shared more public clonotypes (approximately 2,500) than newly diagnosed patients did (roughly 970). Sequencing and analysis were limited to the TCR beta chain. Peripheral blood alone was examined, since thyroid tissue, which constituted the primary lesion, could not be accessed. Compared with newly diagnosed patients, persistent Graves' disease patients had lower TCR Shannon entropy and fewer highly expanded clones, which suggests clonal expansion. Persistent disease showed preferential use of TRBV28, TRBJ1-2 and TRBJ2-5, whereas newly diagnosed disease favored TRBV20-1 and TRBJ2-1. The authors noted that the small sample size was a limitation that may lower accuracy.

Library prep was done by multiplex PCR. Sequencer: Illumina HiSeq 4000. To build TCR beta libraries, CDR3 regions were amplified by Arm-PCR using iRepertoire HTBI primers. Gel purification was performed on PCR products prior to sequencing. From the authors' description of their analysis: Across samples, fewer than 70 TRBV and over 11 TRBJ segments were identified and used for gene usage analysis of CDR3 amino acid clonotypes. COPE and FqMerger were used to merge filtered high-quality paired reads into contigs. BLAST was used to align contigs to IMGT TRBV, TRBD and TRBJ reference genes, and CDR3 was defined according to IMGT. Any clonotype with a frequency above 0.1% was counted as a highly expanded clone. Repertoire diversity was measured by Shannon entropy, and V-J evenness by the Gini coefficient. Public clonotypes were defined as clonotypes shared by more than one individual. The public sequencing data were trimmed at Q25 with fastp and processed into clonotypes with MiXCR by TCRdb, which kept only in-frame beta chains. Rows matching on CDR3 protein sequence are summarized as one entry with the most common DNA and genes. It is TCRdb's table, rather than the study itself, that gives the V and J calls and clone size. Counted in this sample were hundreds of thousands of distinct CDR3 sequences; approximately 12% of them appeared once. The ten largest clonotypes hold over 7.5% of the sample.

The time point label, read with the paper, signifies: newly diagnosed GD, antithyroid drugs for less than 3 months. For both TCR sequencing and RNA sequencing, RNA was extracted from PBMCs using TRIzol. The diagnosis of Graves' disease followed American Thyroid Association guidelines. Patients were recruited from an endocrinology department in Xi'an, China. From each patient, approximately 9 milliliters of peripheral blood was collected into an EDTA anticoagulant tube. Ficoll Paque Plus density gradient separation was used to isolate PBMCs, and no further T cell sorting was done. RNA quality was checked with an Agilent 2100 Bioanalyzer and agarose gel, and concentration with a NanoDrop 2000. The CDR3 numbers 15 residues from cysteine through phenylalanine. Only the CDR3 DNA is retained, 45 bases long and in frame from the first base. Between the V and J ends, shortened by 0 bases and 8 bases respectively, the junction contains 11 bases. CDR1 and CDR2 are drawn from the germline V gene (reference sequence): LNHNV, YYDKDF.

The same data also went into a second study, on T cells in Graves' hyperthyroidism and ophthalmopathy. The second paper further reports: A patient counted as having stable Graves' hyperthyroidism if no progression to ophthalmopathy occurred over 18 months of follow-up. Hyperthyroidism patients were newly diagnosed, with disease duration under 2 months, and aged 18 to 65 years. The study excluded patients with uncontrolled infections, other autoimmune diseases, pregnancy or lactation. Clinical symptoms, serum thyroxine and TRAb, thyroid ultrasound, and orbital computed tomography formed the basis for the diagnoses. The TCR CDR3 was subjected to a first round of RT-PCR using the HTBI primer set and the Qiagen OneStep RT-PCR kit. Most expanded thyroid clonotypes (frequency above 0.001) were also detected in blood, a finding suggesting that blood repertoires may reflect thyroid immune responses. A model built on a 13 V-J signature distinguished ophthalmopathy from stable hyperthyroidism, reaching 87.88% sensitivity and about 81% specificity in cross-validation and 80%/75% in testing. During validation, the model predicted progression to ophthalmopathy a median of roughly six months ahead of onset, with 60% to 71% sensitivity and almost 75% specificity. TCR V-J signatures able to tell the groups apart were searched for in a discovery cohort of more than 90 patients, of whom fewer than 45 had Graves' ophthalmopathy and 55 to 60 had stable Graves' hyperthyroidism. Prospective prediction of ophthalmopathy was tested in an independent validation cohort of 18 to 20 hyperthyroidism patients and some 17 patients who later progressed to ophthalmopathy. The 75 to 100 discovery patients were randomly divided into training and test sets at a 7:3 ratio. The study also compared thyroid tissue and blood T-cell repertoires from 5 to 7 Graves' hyperthyroidism patients. Once sampling was done, hyperthyroidism patients were given methimazole at a starting dose of 30 mg daily, whereas ophthalmopathy patients were given high-dose intravenous methylprednisolone. Libraries were constructed in a second round of multiplex PCR, after which size selection and purification were carried out. Paired-end sequencing of the libraries was performed with 100 bp reads on an Illumina HiSeq2000. SOAPnuke was used to process the raw data, with reads discarded if the reads contained adapters or uncalled bases, had a mean Phred below 15, or lacked an exact constant-primer or identifier match. COPE v1.2.5 was used to merge high-quality paired reads, and clonotypes were defined as unique nucleotide sequences. Clonotypes were aligned to IMGT TRBV, TRBD and TRBJ reference segments using MiTCR v1.1. The analysis was restricted to V-J combinations with a frequency above 0.0001, which together covered about 99% of the repertoires. A TCS score was defined as the ratio of F50 (clonal expansion) to E x V (chaos), with BLOSUM62-based TCRdist applied between CDR3 peptides within each V-J. Welch's t-statistics and random forest reduced several hundred V-J features to 10 to 15, which were used in a naive Bayes classifier (R e1071). Sample size was not statistically predetermined, and investigators were not blinded to group allocation. TCR Vbeta CDR3 sequencing of approximately 140 peripheral blood samples (approximately 44 ophthalmopathy, 75 or so hyperthyroidism and around 17 progressor patients) is reported in the paper.

The sequence is built from TRBV15 and TRBJ1-6; matching of 5 bases hints at TRBD1 as the D gene. The sample consisted of peripheral blood mononuclear cells (PBMCs), taken at new diagnosis, from a patient treated with antithyroid drugs. The sequence was obtained from a man aged 25 to 40 with Graves disease. Donor details come from another sample of the same person, matched by shared clones. The encoded CDR3 is CATSREAWGDSPLHF. The base sequence is TGTGCCACCAGCAGAGAGGCCTGGGGCGATTCACCCCTCCACTTT.